This T cell receptor (beta chain) stems from a study of human T cells and chemical hapten exposure (dated by TCRdb to the early 2020s). For the study in its entirety: For sensitization, 2% DPC in acetone was applied to a roughly 2 cm by roughly 2 cm area of upper inner arm skin. This study followed changes in the peripheral blood TCR repertoire in vivo during primary and secondary sensitization of alopecia patients to the hapten diphenylcyclopropenone (DPC). Most of the patients in the cohort were female, and the cohort covered alopecia areata with under or over 50% scalp involvement, alopecia totalis and alopecia universalis. Patient blood was sampled pre-sensitization (week 0) and at 2, 6 and about 24 weeks after DPC sensitization. For TCR sequencing, blood came from approximately 29 alopecia patients at anywhere from one to four time points (pre-sensitization, 2, 6 and 24 weeks). Libraries were pooled for sequencing, and per-sample TCR yields varied mainly because of small differences in library volumes within the pool. Patch testing was done on the upper back using Finn chambers containing 0.01% DPC, and results were scored after 6 days according to International Contact Dermatitis Research Group standards. Weekly therapeutic DPC doses were additionally applied to the scalp of patients throughout the roughly 25-week study period. The paper's findings and limits, for the study overall: Significantly more large CDR3 similarity clusters were formed by expanded TCRs than by pre-sensitization or healthy control sets, consistent with antigen-driven responses. Because every patient had alopecia, a presumed autoimmune disease, the patients' immune response might differ from that of healthy individuals. A positive correlation was found between the number of PT1 expanded TCRs and patch test score, with significance reached at thresholds 8, 16 and 32 but not 4. After repeated subsampling, the strength of the expansion versus patch-test correlation and the threshold at which it became significant changed. The number of TCRs above 1 in 1000 frequency did not change with DPC sensitization; there was no evidence of global repertoire structure alterations.

This clonotype was seen ten or more times. The antigen this receptor binds is unknown. Per-nucleotide qualities are absent, and no much larger clonotype sits a single base away. The receptor library was made with RACE. Sequencing used a NextSeq 500. Library preparation attached unique molecular identifiers to individual cDNA molecules for quantitative, reproducible TCR counting. Both TCR alpha and TCR beta chains were sequenced from each blood RNA sample. In the paper's pipeline: Samples had a median of approximately 96,000 TCRs, with a range from roughly 23,224 to 700,000. The Decombinator software suite was used to annotate V, J and CDR3 in the TCR reads. For PS versus PT1 abundance plots, all samples were subsampled to the same number of TCRs (28,000). Expanded TCRs were defined as absent before sensitization and observed at least eight times at the 2-week time point. TCRdb reanalyzed the raw reads on its own, using fastp at Q25 for trimming and MiXCR for clone calling, and kept in-frame beta chains. Under each unique CDR3 protein, matching rows form one entry showing the most common genes and DNA. For this entry, the V and J calls and clone size follow TCRdb and not the study's own pipeline. The sample table contains some 360,000 distinct CDR3 sequences; only one count was recorded for roughly 5.3% of them. Jointly, the top ten make up about 2.5% of the sample.

From its cysteine to its phenylalanine, the CDR3 spans 16 amino acids. The kept DNA is CDR3 alone, 48 bases in frame from the first base. V is trimmed back by 4 bases and J by 2 bases, and the junction contains 6 bases that no gene match accounts for. Looking up the germline V gene yields CDR1 SGHRS and CDR2 YFSETQ. The sample's time point label is to be understood as: pre-sensitization, week 0. This specimen's treatment or condition label, interpreted: therapeutic diphenylcyclopropenone sensitization with weekly scalp DPC. At every patch-test visit, the blood draw took place before the patch test was put on. Eligible patients were aged 18 to 70, diagnosed with alopecia, deemed suitable for DPC therapy, and excluded if pregnant. Total RNA was isolated from unfractionated whole blood collected in Tempus Blood RNA tubes.

The sequences come from whole blood, collected in connection with sensitization to the hapten diphenylcyclopropenone (DPC). The chain is made from TRBV5-1 and TRBJ2-3; 11 bases in between match TRBD2. The TCR was taken from a woman in her 50s with alopecia areata. Some clones in this sample may be carry-over from other donors' samples. The sequenced DNA is TGCGCCAGCAGCGGGGGACTAGCGGTCTCCACAGATACGCAGTATTTT. The encoded protein is CASSGGLAVSTDTQYF.